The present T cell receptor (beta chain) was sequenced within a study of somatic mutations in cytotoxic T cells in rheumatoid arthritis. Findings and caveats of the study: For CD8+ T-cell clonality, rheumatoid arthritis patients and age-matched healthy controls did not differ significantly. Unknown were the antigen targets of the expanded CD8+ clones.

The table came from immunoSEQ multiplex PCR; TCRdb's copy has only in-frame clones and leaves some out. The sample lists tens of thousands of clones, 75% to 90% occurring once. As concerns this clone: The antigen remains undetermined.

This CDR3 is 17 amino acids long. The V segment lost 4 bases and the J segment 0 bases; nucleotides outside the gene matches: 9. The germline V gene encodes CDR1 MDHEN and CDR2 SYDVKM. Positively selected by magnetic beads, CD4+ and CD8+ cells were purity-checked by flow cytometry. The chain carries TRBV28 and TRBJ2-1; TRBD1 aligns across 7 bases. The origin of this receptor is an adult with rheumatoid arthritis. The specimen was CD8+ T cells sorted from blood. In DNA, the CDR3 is TGTGCCAGCAGTTCATCCTCGGGACAGAGCTCCTACAATGAGCAGTTCTTC. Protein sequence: CASSSSSGQSSYNEQFF.